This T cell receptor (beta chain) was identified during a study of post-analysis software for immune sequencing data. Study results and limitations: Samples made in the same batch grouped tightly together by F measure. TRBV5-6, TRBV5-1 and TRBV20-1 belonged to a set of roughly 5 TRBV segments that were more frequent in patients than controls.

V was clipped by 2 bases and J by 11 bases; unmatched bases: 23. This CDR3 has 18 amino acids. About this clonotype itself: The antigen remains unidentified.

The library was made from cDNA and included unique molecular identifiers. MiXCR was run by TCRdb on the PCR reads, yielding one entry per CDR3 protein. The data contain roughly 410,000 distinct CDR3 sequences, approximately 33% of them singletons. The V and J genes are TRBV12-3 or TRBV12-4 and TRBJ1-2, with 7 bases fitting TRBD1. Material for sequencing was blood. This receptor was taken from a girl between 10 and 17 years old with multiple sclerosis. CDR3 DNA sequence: TGTGCCAGCAGTTTAAGACTACGACAGGGCCTCGCTCAAAAGCGTTACACCTTC. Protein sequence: CASSLRLRQGLAQKRYTF.